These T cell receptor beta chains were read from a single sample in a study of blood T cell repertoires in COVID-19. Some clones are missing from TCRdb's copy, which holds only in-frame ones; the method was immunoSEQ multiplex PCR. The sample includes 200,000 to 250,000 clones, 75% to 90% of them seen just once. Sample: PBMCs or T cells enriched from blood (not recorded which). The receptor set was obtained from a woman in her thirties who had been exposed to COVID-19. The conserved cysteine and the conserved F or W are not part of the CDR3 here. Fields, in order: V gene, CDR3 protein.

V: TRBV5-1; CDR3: ASSLAPTAYEAF
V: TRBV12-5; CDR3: ASGLQNSFSGNTIY
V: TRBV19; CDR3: ASSQGTRGNSPLH
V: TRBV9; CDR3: ASSVGLASRQY
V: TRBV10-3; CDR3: AISDGDREF
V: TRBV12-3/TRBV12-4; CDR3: ASSLGHSNEQF
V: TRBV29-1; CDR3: SVEGPGYEQY
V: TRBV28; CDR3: ASSLVVATGISNVDSPLH
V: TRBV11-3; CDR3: ASSFRGNTEAF
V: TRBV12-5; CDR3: ASGLLITDRTTSGGYT
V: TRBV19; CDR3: ASTVGGTPTGELF
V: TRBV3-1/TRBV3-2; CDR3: ASSQGAGVGETQY
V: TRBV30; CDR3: AWKKDRDQPQH
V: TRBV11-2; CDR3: ASSFLTETSVTEQY
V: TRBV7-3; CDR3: ASSLSGTGYEQY
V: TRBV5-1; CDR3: ASSFGTSSSGNTIY
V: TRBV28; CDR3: ASSSPRGMDQPQH
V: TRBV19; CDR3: ASSVGLNTDTQY
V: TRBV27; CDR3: ASSLSGQGSSYEQY
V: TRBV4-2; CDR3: ASSQQDSLNEKLF
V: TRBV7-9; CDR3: ASSSANPGDTGNTIY
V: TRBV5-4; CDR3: ASSLVLAGNTDTQY
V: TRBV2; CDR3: ASDRGRGFGNTEAF
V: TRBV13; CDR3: ASSGPGGSYGYT
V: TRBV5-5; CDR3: ASSDANRAGYEQY
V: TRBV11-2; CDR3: ASSPNRSDRERGYT
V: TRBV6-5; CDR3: AATGDTYEQY
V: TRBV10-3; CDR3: AISDREVYGYT
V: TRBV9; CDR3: ASSVAGANYGYT
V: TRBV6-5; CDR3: ASSLTGIIGSPLH
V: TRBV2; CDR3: ASSGGLAGGYYEQY
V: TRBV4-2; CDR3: ASSQELAGGRDTQY
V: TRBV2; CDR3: ASVIGQGYTEAF
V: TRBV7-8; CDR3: ASSLGGQLQETQY
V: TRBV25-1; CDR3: ASIGAGGSTGELF
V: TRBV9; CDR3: ASSVESRSTEAF
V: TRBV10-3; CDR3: AIRPRDSNTEAF